This T cell receptor beta chain was profiled in a study of blood T cells in healthy people across ages. With regard to this clonotype: The antigen remains unidentified.

Primed by a sample-barcoded 5' primer and a J-beta primer mix, a second PCR proceeded for 7 to 11 cycles. Samples each returned at least 3 million CDR3-containing paired-end reads. TCRdb re-derived calls from the 5' RACE reads in MiXCR, one entry per CDR3 protein. The sample carries more than 700,000 distinct CDR3 sequences, more than 35% recorded once. The CDR3 has 14 residues. The J segment lost 3 bases and the V segment lost 4 bases, leaving 7 bases of the junction unmatched. Germline V gives CDR1 DFQATT, CDR2 SNEGSKA (reference sequence). Findings and caveats of the study: Underestimates were what the diversity estimates from one million T cells were considered to be. The long-lived group displayed more naive CD4+ cells, plus higher diversity, than the aged donors did.

The specimen sequenced was blood. The receptor was derived from a man older than 75 in good health. The chain carries TRBV20-1 and TRBJ2-7, with 9 bases that match TRBD2. CDR3 bases: TGCAGTGCTACCCAGAGGCGGGAGGGCTACGAGCAGTACTTC. This sequence encodes CSATQRREGYEQYF.